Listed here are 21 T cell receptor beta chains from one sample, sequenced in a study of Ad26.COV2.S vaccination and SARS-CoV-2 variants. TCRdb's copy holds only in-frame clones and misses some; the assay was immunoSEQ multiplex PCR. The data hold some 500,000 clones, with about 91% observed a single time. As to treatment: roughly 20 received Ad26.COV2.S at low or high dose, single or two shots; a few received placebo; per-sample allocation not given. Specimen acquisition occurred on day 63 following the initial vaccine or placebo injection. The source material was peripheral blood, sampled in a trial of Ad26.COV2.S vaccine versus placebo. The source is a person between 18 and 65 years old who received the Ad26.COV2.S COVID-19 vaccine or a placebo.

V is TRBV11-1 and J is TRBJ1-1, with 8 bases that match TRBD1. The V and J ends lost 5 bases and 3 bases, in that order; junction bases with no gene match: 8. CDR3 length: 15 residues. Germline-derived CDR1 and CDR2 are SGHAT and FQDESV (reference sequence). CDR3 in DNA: TGTGCCAGCAGCCCGGGCAGGGGGCGGGACACTGAAGCTTTCTTT. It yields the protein CASSPGRGRDTEAFF.

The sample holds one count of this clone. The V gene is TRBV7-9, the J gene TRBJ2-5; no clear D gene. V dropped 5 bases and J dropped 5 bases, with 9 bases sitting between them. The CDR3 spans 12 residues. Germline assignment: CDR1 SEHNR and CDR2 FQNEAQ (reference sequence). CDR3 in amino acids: CASSISGETQYF. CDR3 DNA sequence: TGTGCCAGCAGCATCAGTGGGGAGACCCAGTACTTC.

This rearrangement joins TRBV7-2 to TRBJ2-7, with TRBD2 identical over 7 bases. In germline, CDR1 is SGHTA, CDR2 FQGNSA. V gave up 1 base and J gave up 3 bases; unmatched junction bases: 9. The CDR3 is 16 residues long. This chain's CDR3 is CASSLGGGGAYYEQYF. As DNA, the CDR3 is TGTGCCAGCAGCTTAGGAGGCGGGGGAGCATACTACGAGCAGTACTTC.

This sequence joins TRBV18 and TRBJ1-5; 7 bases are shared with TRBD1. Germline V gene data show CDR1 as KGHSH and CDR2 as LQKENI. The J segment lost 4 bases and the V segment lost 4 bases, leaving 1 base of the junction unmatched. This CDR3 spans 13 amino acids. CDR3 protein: CASSQGANQPQHF. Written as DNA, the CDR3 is TGTGCCAGCTCACAGGGGGCGAATCAGCCCCAGCATTTT.

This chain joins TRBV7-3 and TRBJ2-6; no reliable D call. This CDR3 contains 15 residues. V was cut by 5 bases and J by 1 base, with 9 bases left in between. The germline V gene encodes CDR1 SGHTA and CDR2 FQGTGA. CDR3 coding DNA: TGTGCCAGCAGCATTACAGCGTCTGGGGCCAACGTCCTGACTTTC. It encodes CASSITASGANVLTF.

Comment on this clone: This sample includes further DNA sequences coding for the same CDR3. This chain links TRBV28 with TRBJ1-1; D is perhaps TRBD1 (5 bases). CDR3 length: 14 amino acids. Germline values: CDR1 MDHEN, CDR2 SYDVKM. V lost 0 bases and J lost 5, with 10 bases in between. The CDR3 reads CASSLWGGGTEAFF. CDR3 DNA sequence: TGTGCCAGCAGTTTATGGGGGGGAGGTACTGAAGCTTTCTTT. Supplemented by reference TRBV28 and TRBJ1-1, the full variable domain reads DVKVTQSSRYLVKRTGEKVFLECVQDMDHENMFWYRQDPGLGLRLIYFSYDVKMKEKGDIPEGYSVSREKKERFSLILESASTNQTSMYLCASSLWGGGTEAFFGQGTRLTVV.

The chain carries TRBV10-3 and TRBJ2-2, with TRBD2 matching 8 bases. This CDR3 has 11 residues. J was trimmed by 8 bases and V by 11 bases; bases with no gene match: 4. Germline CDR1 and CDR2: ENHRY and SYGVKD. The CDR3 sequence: CAVGGAGELFF. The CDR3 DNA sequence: TGTGCCGTCGGGGGGGCAGGGGAGCTGTTTTTT.

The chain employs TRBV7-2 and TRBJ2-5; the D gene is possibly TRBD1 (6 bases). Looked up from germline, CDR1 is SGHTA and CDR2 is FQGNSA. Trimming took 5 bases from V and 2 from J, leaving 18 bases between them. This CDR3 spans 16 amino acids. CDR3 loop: CASSIPPTGLQETQYF. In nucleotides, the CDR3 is TGTGCCAGCAGCATACCACCGACAGGTCTACAAGAGACCCAGTACTTC.

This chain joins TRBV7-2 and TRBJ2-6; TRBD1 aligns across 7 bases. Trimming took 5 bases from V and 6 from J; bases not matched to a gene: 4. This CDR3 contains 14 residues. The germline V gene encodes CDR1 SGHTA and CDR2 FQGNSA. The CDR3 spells CASSKTGTANVLTF. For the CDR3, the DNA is TGTGCCAGCAGCAAGACAGGGACGGCCAACGTCCTGACTTTC.

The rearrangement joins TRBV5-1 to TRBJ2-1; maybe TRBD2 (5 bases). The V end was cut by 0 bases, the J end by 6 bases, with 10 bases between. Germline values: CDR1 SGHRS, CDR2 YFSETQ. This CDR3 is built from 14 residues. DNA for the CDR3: TGCGCCAGCAGCTTGGTCCTAGCTGTCAATGAGCAGTTCTTC. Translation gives CASSLVLAVNEQFF.

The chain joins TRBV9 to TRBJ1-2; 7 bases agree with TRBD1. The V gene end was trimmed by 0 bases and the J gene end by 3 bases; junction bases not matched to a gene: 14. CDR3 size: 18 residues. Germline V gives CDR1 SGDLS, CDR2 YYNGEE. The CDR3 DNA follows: TGTGCCAGCAGCGTAGAGGATTCGTGGGGCAGGGGGGACTATGGCTACACCTTC. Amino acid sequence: CASSVEDSWGRGDYGYTF. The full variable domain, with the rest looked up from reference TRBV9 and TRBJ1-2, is DSGVTQTPKHLITATGQRVTLRCSPRSGDLSVYWYQQSLDQGLQFLIQYYNGEERAKGNILERFSAQQFPDLHSELNLSSLELGDSALYFCASSVEDSWGRGDYGYTFGSGTRLTVV.

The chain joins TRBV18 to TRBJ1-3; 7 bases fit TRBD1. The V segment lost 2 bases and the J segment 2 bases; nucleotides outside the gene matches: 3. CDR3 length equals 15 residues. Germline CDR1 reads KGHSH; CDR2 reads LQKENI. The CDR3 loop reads CASSPTRGTGNTIYF. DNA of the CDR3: TGTGCCAGCTCACCAACCAGGGGGACTGGAAACACCATATATTTT.

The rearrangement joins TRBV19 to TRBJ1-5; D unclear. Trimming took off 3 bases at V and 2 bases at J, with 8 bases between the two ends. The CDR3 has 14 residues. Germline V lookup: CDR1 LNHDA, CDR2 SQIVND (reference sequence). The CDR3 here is CASSILDGNQPQHF. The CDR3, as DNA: TGTGCCAGTAGTATCTTGGATGGCAATCAGCCCCAGCATTTT.

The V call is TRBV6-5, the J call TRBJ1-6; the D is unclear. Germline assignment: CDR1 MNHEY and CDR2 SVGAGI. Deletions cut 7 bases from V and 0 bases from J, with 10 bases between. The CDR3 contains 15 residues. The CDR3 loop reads CASTLVHSYNSPLHF. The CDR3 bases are TGTGCCAGCACCCTTGTACACTCCTATAATTCACCCCTCCACTTT.

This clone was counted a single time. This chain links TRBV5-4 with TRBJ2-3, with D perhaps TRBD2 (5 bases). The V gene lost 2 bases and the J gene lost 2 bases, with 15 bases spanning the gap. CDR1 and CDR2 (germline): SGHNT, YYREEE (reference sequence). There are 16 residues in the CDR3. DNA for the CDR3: TGTGCCAGCAGCTTCCCCGGGTTGACTAACACAGATACGCAGTATTTT. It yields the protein CASSFPGLTNTDTQYF.

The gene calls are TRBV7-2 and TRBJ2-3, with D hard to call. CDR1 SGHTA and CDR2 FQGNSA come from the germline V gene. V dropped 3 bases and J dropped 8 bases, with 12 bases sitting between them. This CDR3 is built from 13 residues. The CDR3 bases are TGTGCCAGCAGCTTGGTGGGCCCGGGTACGCAGTATTTT. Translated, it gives CASSLVGPGTQYF.

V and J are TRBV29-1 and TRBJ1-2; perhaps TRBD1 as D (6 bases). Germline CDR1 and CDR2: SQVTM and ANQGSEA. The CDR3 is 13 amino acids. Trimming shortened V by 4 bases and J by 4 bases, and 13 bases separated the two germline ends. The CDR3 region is CSVAGRQVYGYTF. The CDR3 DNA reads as TGCAGCGTTGCGGGGAGACAGGTCTATGGCTACACCTTC.

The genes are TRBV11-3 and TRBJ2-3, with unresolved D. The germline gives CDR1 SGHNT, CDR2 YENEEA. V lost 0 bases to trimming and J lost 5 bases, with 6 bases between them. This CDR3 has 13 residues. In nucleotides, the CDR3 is TGTGCCAGCAGCTTAGATCGAAGAGATACGCAGTATTTT. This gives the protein CASSLDRRDTQYF.

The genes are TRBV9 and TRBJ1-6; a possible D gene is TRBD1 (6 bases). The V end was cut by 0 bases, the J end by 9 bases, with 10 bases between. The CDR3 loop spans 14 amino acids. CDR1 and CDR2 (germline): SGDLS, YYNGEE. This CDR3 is CASSVGGRVSPLHF. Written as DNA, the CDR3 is TGTGCCAGCAGCGTAGGGGGGCGCGTTTCACCCCTCCACTTT.

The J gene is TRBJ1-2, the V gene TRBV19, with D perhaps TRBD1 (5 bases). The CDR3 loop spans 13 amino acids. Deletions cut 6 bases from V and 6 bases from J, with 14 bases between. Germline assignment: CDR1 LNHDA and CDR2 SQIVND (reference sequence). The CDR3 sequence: CASSRDVLDGYTF. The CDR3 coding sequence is TGTGCCAGTAGCAGGGACGTACTGGATGGCTACACCTTC.

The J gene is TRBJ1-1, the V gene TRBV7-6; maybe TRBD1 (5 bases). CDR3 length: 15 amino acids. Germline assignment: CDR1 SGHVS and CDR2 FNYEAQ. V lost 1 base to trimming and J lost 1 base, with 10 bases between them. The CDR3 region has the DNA TGTGCCAGCAGCTTAGTGTTGACAGCGAACACTGAAGCTTTCTTT. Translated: CASSLVLTANTEAFF.